The following is a T cell receptor beta chain sequence with its context. The data were produced by immunoSEQ multiplex PCR, yet TCRdb's version contains in-frame clones alone and is incomplete. This sample has around 75,000 clones, with about 90% found just once. This sample was taken from a study of OX40 agonist ivuxolimab in advanced cancers. The CDR3 has 15 residues. From germline, CDR1 is MNHEY and CDR2 SVGAGI. With 4 bases removed from V and 0 bases from J, the gap between germline ends came to 10 bases. This specimen was CD4+ or CD8+ T cells sorted from blood, taken in a trial of the OX40 agonist ivuxolimab. The chain combines TRBV6-5 with TRBJ2-1, with D unclear. The sequence was obtained from an adult with an advanced solid tumor such as melanoma, head and neck, liver or kidney cancer. The DNA for the CDR3 is TGTGCCAGCAGTTTTAGGGTGAGCTCCTACAATGAGCAGTTCTTC. As protein: CASSFRVSSYNEQFF.